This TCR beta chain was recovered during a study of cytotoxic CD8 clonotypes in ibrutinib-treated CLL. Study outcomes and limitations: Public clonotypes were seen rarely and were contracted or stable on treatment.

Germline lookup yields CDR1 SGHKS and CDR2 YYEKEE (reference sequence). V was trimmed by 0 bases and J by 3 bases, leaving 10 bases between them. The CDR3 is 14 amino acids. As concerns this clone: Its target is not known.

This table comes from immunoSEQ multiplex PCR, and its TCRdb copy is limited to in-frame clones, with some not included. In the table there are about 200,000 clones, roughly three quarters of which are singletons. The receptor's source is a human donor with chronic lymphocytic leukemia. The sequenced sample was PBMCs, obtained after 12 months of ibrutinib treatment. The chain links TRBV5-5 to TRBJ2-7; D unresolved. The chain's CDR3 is CASSLALRVYEQYF. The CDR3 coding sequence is TGTGCCAGCAGCTTGGCCTTGCGCGTCTACGAGCAGTACTTC.